The rows below give T cell receptor beta chains drawn from one sample of a study of T cell changes during pregnancy in multiple sclerosis. Sequenced by immunoSEQ multiplex PCR; TCRdb stores in-frame clones only, minus some. The profile shows 65,000 to 85,000 clones, roughly 90% of them singletons. Sequencing used peripheral blood, obtained after pregnancy. The receptors stem from a female donor in good health, enrolled as a control in a pregnancy study. Each CDR3 is given with its conserved first and last residue. A D gene is named only where the DNA matches it firmly. Clone sizes are given selectively: once, few, many, or a class where the clone is expanded.

>TRBV27|.|TRBJ2-3|.|17
CASSFRRGVAGTDTQYF
TGTGCCAGCAGTTTTCGGCGGGGCGTAGCCGGCACAGATACGCAGTATTTT
>TRBV11-3|.|TRBJ2-1|.|13
CASRRVSYNEQFF
TGTGCCAGCAGGCGGGTCTCCTACAATGAGCAGTTCTTC
>TRBV18|once|TRBJ2-4|.|17
CASSPPAALDPKNIQYF
TGTGCCAGCTCACCACCTGCGGCTCTTGATCCCAAAAACATTCAGTACTTC
>TRBV18|.|TRBJ1-2|.|12
CASSLDPGGYTF
TGTGCCAGCTCACTGGACCCGGGAGGCTACACCTTC
>TRBV7-2|.|TRBJ1-1|.|13
CASSPTADTEAFF
TGTGCCAGCAGCCCTACGGCGGACACTGAAGCTTTCTTT
>TRBV11-2|.|TRBJ2-2|.|19
CASSLWIVAGLANTGELFF
TGTGCCAGCAGCTTATGGATCGTCGCAGGCCTCGCGAACACCGGGGAGCTGTTTTTT
>TRBV6-5|.|TRBJ1-1|.|13
CASSLGWTAEAFF
TGTGCCAGCAGTCTGGGTTGGACAGCTGAAGCTTTCTTT
>TRBV5-6|.|TRBJ2-1|TRBD2|17
CASSFPVVAGERNEQFF
TGTGCCAGCAGCTTCCCTGTTGTAGCGGGAGAACGGAATGAGCAGTTCTTC
>TRBV30|few|TRBJ1-1|.|13
CAWTEYLNTEAFF
TGTGCCTGGACCGAGTATCTGAACACTGAAGCTTTCTTT
>TRBV7-9|.|TRBJ2-1|.|16
CASSLFQPSSYNEQFF
TGTGCCAGCAGCCTTTTCCAACCTAGCTCCTACAATGAGCAGTTCTTC
>TRBV10-2|.|TRBJ1-2|.|13
CASSETDFDGYTF
TGCGCCAGCAGTGAGACCGACTTCGATGGCTACACCTTC
>TRBV5-1|.|TRBJ2-7|.|15
CASSLGTASSYEQYF
TGCGCCAGCAGCTTGGGGACAGCCAGCTCCTACGAGCAGTACTTC
>TRBV5-1|.|TRBJ2-7|.|16
CASSLVVRGGLDEQYF
TGCGCCAGCAGCTTGGTCGTTAGGGGGGGTCTCGACGAGCAGTACTTC
>TRBV6-1|once|TRBJ1-1|.|15
CASSEWGGGNTEAFF
TGTGCCAGCAGTGAGTGGGGGGGTGGAAACACTGAAGCTTTCTTT
>TRBV19|once|TRBJ1-1|TRBD1|18
CASSIGGQGNVMNTEAFF
TGTGCCAGTAGTATAGGGGGACAGGGGAACGTCATGAACACTGAAGCTTTCTTT
>TRBV19|few|TRBJ1-3|TRBD1|15
CASTGGQGRGNTIYF
TGTGCCAGTACCGGAGGACAGGGGAGGGGAAACACCATATATTTT
>TRBV5-1|once|TRBJ2-5|TRBD1|15
CASSSQDRAQETQYF
TGCGCCAGCAGCTCCCAGGACAGGGCTCAAGAGACCCAGTACTTC
>TRBV6-4|once|TRBJ1-1|.|13
CASSAQGSSEAFF
TGTGCCAGCAGTGCTCAAGGGAGCTCTGAAGCTTTCTTT
>TRBV13|.|TRBJ1-6|.|19
CASSSFRGAGTSGYSPLHF
TGTGCCAGCAGCTCCTTTAGAGGAGCGGGCACATCGGGTTATTCACCCCTCCACTTT
>TRBV10-1|.|TRBJ1-1|.|13
CASSETGKRNAFF
TGCGCCAGCAGCGAAACAGGGAAGAGGAATGCTTTCTTT
>TRBV27|.|TRBJ2-1|TRBD2|19
CASSIYLGLAGGKYNEQFF
TGTGCCAGCAGTATATACCTGGGACTAGCGGGGGGGAAGTACAATGAGCAGTTCTTC
>TRBV7-2|.|TRBJ1-4|TRBD1|15
CASSLDGTGLEKLFF
TGTGCCAGCAGCTTAGATGGGACAGGGCTTGAAAAACTGTTTTTT
>TRBV30|few|TRBJ2-1|.|13
CAWGTHSYNEQFF
TGTGCCTGGGGGACTCACTCCTACAATGAGCAGTTCTTC
>TRBV5-4|few|TRBJ2-1|.|14
CASSLAGLYNEQFF
TGTGCCAGCAGCTTGGCGGGACTCTACAATGAGCAGTTCTTC
>TRBV5-1|.|TRBJ1-5|.|16
CASSLDVQGSNQPQHF
TGCGCCAGCAGCTTGGATGTCCAGGGGAGCAATCAGCCCCAGCATTTT
>TRBV11-2|once|TRBJ2-3|.|15
CASSSSSIARDTQYF
TGTGCCAGCAGCTCCTCTAGCATAGCTAGGGATACGCAGTATTTT
>TRBV9|.|TRBJ2-3|.|16
CASSVSFGGGTDTQYF
TGTGCCAGCAGCGTGTCGTTCGGGGGTGGCACAGATACGCAGTATTTT
>TRBV14|few|TRBJ2-1|TRBD2|13
CASSRLAGGEQFF
TGTGCCAGCAGCCGACTAGCGGGAGGTGAGCAGTTCTTC
>TRBV6-5|.|TRBJ1-3|.|16
CASSYRPAGHGNTIYF
TGTGCCAGCAGTTACAGGCCGGCAGGGCATGGAAACACCATATATTTT
>TRBV6-5|once|TRBJ2-3|.|13
CASSYLGPDTQYF
TGTGCCAGCAGTTATTTGGGGCCAGATACGCAGTATTTT